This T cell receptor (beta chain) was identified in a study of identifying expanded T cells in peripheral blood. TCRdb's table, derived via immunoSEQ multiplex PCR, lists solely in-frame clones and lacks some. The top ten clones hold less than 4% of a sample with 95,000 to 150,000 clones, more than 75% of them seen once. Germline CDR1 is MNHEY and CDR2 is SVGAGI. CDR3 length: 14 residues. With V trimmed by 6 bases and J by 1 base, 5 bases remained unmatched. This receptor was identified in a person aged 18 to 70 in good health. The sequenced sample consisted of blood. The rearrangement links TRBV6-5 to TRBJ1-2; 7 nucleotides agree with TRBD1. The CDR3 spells CASSRTGYNYGYTF. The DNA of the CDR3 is TGTGCCAGCAGCAGGACAGGATATAACTATGGCTACACCTTC.